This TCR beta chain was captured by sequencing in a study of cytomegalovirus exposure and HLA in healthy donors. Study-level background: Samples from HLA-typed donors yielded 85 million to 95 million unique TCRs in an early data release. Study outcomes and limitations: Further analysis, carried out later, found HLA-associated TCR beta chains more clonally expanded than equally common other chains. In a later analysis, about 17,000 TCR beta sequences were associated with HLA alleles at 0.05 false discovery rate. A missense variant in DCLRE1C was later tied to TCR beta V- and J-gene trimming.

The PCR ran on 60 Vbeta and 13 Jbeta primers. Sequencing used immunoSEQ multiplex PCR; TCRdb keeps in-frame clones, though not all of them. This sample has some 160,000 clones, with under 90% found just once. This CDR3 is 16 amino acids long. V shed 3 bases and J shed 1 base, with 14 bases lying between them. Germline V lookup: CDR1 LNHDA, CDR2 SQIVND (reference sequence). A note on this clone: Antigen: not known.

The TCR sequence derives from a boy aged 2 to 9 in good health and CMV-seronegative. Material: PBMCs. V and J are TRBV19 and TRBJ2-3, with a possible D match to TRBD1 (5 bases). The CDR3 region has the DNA TGTGCCAGTAGTATTAGGCAGGGCTTGGGCACAGATACGCAGTATTTT. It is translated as CASSIRQGLGTDTQYF.